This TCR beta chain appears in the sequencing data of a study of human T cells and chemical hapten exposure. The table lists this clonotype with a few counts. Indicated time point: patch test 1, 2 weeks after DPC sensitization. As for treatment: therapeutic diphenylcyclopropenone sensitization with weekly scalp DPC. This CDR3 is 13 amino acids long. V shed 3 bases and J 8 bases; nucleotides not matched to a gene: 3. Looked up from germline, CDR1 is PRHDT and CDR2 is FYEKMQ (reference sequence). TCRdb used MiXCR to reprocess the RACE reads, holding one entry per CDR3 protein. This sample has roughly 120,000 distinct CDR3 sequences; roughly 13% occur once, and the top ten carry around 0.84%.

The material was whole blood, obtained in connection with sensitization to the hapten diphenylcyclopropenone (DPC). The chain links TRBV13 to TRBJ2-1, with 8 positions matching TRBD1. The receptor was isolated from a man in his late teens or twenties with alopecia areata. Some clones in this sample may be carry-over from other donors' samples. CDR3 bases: TGTGCCAGCAGCTTGACAGGGGAGGATGAGCAGTTCTTC. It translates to CASSLTGEDEQFF. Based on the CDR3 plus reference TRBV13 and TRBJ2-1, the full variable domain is AAGVIQSPRHLIKEKRETATLKCYPIPRHDTVYWYQQGPGQDPQFLISFYEKMQSDKGSIPDRFSAQQFSDYHSELNMSSLELGDSALYFCASSLTGEDEQFFGPGTRLTVL.